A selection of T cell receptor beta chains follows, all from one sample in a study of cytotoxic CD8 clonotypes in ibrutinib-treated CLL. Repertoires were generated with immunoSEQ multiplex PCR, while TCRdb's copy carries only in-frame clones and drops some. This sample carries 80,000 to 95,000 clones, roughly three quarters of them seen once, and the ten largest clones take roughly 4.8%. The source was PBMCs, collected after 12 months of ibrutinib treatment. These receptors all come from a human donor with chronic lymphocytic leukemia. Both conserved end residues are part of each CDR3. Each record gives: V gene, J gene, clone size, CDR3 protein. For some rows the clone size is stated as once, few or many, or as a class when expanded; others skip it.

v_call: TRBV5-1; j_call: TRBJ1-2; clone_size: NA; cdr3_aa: CASSSRDGGYGYTF
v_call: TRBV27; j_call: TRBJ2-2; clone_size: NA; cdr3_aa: CASTPVSSVRTGTGELFF
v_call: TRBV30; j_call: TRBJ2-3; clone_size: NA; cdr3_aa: CAWAPSTDTQYF
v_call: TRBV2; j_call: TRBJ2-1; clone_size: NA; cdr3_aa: CASSDRNPYNEQFF
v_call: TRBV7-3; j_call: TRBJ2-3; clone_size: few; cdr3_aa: CASSPRPTPGDTQYF
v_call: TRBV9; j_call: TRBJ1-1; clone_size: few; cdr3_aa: CASSVGAGVNTEAFF
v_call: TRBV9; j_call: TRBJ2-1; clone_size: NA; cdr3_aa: CASSVAGGTGAYNEQFF
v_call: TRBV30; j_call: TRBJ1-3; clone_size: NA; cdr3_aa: CAWTAGVAGNTIYF
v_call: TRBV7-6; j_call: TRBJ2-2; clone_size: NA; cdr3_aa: CAAVRGETGELFF
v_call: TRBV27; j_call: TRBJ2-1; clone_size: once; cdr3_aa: CASSPLGDRGANEQFF
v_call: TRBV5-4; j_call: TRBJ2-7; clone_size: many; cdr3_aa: CASSLTPPYEQYF
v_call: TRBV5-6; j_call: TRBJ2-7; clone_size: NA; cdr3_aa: CASSLGGPGGSYEQYF
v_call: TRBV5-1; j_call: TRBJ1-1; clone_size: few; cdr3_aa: CASSPFMNTEAFF
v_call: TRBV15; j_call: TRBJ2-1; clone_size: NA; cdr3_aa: CATSRDLGAGEQFF
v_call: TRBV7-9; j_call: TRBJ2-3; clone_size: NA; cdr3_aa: CASSLARGGPTDTQYF
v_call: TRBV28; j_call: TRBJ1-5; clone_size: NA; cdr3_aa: CASTQGGGDQPQHF
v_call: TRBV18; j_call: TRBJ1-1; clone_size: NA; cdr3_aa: CASSPRTGGTEAFF
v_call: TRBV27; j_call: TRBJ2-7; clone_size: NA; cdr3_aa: CASSGTLGFGEQYF
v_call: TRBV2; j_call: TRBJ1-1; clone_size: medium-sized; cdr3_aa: CARKDPRGNTEAFF
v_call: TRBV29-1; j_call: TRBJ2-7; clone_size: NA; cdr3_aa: CSVGGKVGDNSYEQYF
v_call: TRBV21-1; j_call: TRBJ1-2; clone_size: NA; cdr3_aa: CASSKGTGGFGYTF
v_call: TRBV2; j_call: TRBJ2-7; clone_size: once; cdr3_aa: CASSVAGSYEQYF
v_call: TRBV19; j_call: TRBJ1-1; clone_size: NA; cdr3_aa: CASGDEAFF
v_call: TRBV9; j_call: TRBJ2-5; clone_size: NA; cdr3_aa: CASSVGRTPGVETQYF
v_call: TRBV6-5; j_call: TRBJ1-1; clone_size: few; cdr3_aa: CASRPSPGTAGEAFF
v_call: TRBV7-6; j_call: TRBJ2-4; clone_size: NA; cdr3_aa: CASSSRTHDRDIQYF
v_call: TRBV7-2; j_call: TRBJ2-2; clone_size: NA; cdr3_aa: CASSPRHAGELFF
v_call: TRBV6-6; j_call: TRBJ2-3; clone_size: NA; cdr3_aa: CASSYQFGGGSDTQYF
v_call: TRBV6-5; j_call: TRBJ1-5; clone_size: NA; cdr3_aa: CANLHGGGQNQPQHF
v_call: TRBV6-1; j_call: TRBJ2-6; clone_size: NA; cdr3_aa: CASSAEAGANVLTF
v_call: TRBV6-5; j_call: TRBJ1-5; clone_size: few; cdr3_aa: CASSYGGGFQPQHF
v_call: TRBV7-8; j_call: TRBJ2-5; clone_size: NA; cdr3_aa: CASSTYRVAGGRETQYF